This T cell receptor beta chain was sequenced during a study of vaccination and CD4 T cells after COVID-19. Overall study: Post-diagnosis, post-COVID samples were collected after a median roughly 100 days, ranging 35 to 161. Samples were taken after vaccination, a median of roughly 65 days after dose two, with a range of 14 to 241. Researchers treated control cultures with a CEFX pool, an HIV-1 Nef pool, or no peptide.

On this clonotype itself: The antigen remains unidentified.

The germline CDR1 and CDR2 sequences are DFQATT and SNEGSKA (reference sequence). V dropped 3 bases and J dropped 1 base, with 13 bases sitting between them. CDR3 length equals 15 residues. Treatment noted: roughly ten-day PBMC culture with coronavirus spike peptide pools or control peptides (ViraFEST assay). With the Oncomine TCR Beta short-read assay, DNA from cultured CD4+ T cells was sequenced. TCRdb re-analysed the PCR reads in MiXCR, keeping a single row per CDR3 protein. The sample consists of about 19,000 distinct CDR3 sequences, about 50% of them appearing once. Material: CD4+ T cells from blood, cultured in vitro, obtained after SARS-CoV-2 vaccination. The sequence was collected from a human donor who had recovered from COVID-19. The genes are TRBV20-1 and TRBJ2-1; D is perhaps TRBD1 or TRBD2 (5 bases each). CDR3: CSASSSWGSYNEQFF. The CDR3 region has the DNA TGCAGTGCTAGTAGTAGCTGGGGGTCCTACAATGAGCAGTTCTTC.